These 31 T cell receptor beta chains originate from one sample sequenced in a study of blood T cells in healthy people across ages. Alongside a J-beta primer mix, a sample-barcoded 5' primer served in a second PCR lasting about 7 to 11 cycles. TCRdb reanalysed the 5' RACE reads using MiXCR and keeps one entry per CDR3 protein. The sample gives 800,000 to 950,000 distinct CDR3 sequences, around 49% of which show up once; about an eighth is in the top ten. The sample comprised blood. The receptors come from a man younger than 45 in good health.

The V gene is TRBV28, the J gene TRBJ2-4, with 7 nucleotides matching TRBD2. CDR3 length: 14 residues. CDR1 is MDHEN and CDR2 is SYDVKM in the germline V gene. Written as DNA, the CDR3 is TGTCTGGGGGGGACGGAACTAGCCAAAAACATTCAGTACTTC. It encodes CLGGTELAKNIQYF.

This chain connects TRBV12-3 or TRBV12-4 to TRBJ2-2, with D possibly being TRBD1 or TRBD2 (5 bases each). The CDR3 totals 14 residues. The V gene lost 5 bases and the J gene lost 6 bases, with 13 bases spanning the gap. CDR3 DNA: TGTGCCAGCAGTCCCTCAGGGACGGCCGGGGAGCTGTTTTTT. Its protein product is CASSPSGTAGELFF.

This clonotype is a singleton in its sample. The chain couples TRBV20-1 to TRBJ2-1; D possibly matches TRBD1 or TRBD2 (6 bases each). Per the germline V gene, CDR1 is DFQATT and CDR2 is SNEGSKA (reference sequence). Trimming pared 7 bases from V and 7 bases from J, leaving 29 bases between. CDR3 length: 17 residues. The CDR3 DNA follows: TGCAGTGGAGGACCGAGCAGGACTATGGGGGCTTGGAATGAGCAGTTCTTC. Its protein is CSGGPSRTMGAWNEQFF.

The chain links TRBV25-1 to TRBJ1-2, with a possible D match to TRBD1 (5 bases). The CDR3 loop spans 14 amino acids. In germline, CDR1 is MGHDK, CDR2 SYGVNS. The V end was cut by 3 bases, the J end by 0 bases, with 8 bases between. The CDR3 is CASSEGDPNYGYTF. DNA for the CDR3: TGTGCCAGCAGTGAGGGGGACCCTAACTATGGCTACACCTTC.

The genes are TRBV6-6 and TRBJ2-7; D is ambiguous. This CDR3 has 14 residues. Trimming pared 10 bases from V and 0 bases from J, leaving 16 bases between. Germline CDR1 and CDR2: MNHNY and SVGAGI (reference sequence). The CDR3 is CAIQRRNFSYEQYF. CDR3 nucleotide sequence: TGTGCCATACAACGGCGGAACTTCTCCTACGAGCAGTACTTC.

This clonotype has a handful of counts. The chain is built from TRBV4-1 and TRBJ2-3; TRBD2 agrees at 7 bases. Germline CDR1 is MGHRA and CDR2 is YSYEKL. V lost 3 bases, J lost 1 base, and 7 bases stayed unmatched. CDR3 length: 16 residues. As DNA, the CDR3 is TGCGCCAGCAGCCAGATTGGGGGGGTTGGCACAGATACGCAGTATTTT. Translating gives CASSQIGGVGTDTQYF.

This chain uses TRBV10-3 with TRBJ2-1, with D unresolved. V lost 2 bases and J 6 bases, leaving 17 bases between the germline ends. The germline V gene has CDR1 ENHRY and CDR2 SYGVKD. This CDR3 is 16 amino acids long. The CDR3, as DNA: TGTGCCATCAGTGAGCCTCGGCTACCCCTCGGCAATGAGCAGTTCTTC. Its protein product is CAISEPRLPLGNEQFF.

In this sample, this clonotype turned up once. This rearrangement joins TRBV4-2 to TRBJ2-7; 16 nucleotides align to TRBD2. The last part of the DNA fits TRBJ2-5 better; the J call may be wrong. The germline V gene encodes CDR1 LGHNA and CDR2 YNFKEQ. The length of the CDR3 is 19 residues. For the CDR3, the DNA is TGTGCCAGCAGCCAAGATATGGGACTAGCGGGGGGGTTACGGGAGACCCAGTACTTC. Encoded protein: CASSQDMGLAGGLRETQYF.

For this clonotype: The junction and the germline gene differ at one end; a read error may be behind it. The chain has TRBV27 and TRBJ2-3, with a possible D match to TRBD2 (5 bases). The CDR3 has 12 residues. In germline, CDR1 is MNHEY, CDR2 SMNVEV (reference sequence). This chain's CDR3 is CASSVSGDTQYF. For the CDR3, the DNA is TGTGCCAGCAGTGTATCGGGGGATACGCAGTATTTT.

The genes are TRBV4-2 and TRBJ2-5; the D is unclear. Germline V gives CDR1 LGHNA, CDR2 YNFKEQ. This CDR3 has 15 amino acids. V was clipped by 1 base and J by 5 bases, with 14 bases between them. The DNA of the CDR3 is TGTGCCAGCAGCCAAGCCGACACCTTAGGGGAGACCCAGTACTTC. As protein: CASSQADTLGETQYF.

With respect to this clonotype: The junction and the germline gene differ at one end; a read error may be behind it. The gene calls are TRBV5-1 and TRBJ2-3, with 14 bases lining up with TRBD2. This CDR3 is built from 14 residues. Germline V gene lookup returns CDR1 SGHRS and CDR2 YFSETQ. CDR3 DNA sequence: TGCGCCAGCAGCCCGGGACTAGCGGGGGATATGCAGTATTTT. Its translation is CASSPGLAGDMQYF. The whole variable domain, filled in from reference TRBV5-1 and TRBJ2-3, reads KAGVTQTPRYLIKTRGQQVTLSCSPISGHRSVSWYQQTPGQGLQFLFEYFSETQRNKGNFPGRFSGRQFSNSRSEMNVSTLELGDSALYLCASSPGLAGDMQYFGPGTRLTVL.

At least ten counts were recorded for this clonotype. Given a much more abundant clone one base away, this may be a read error. This chain joins TRBV3-1 and TRBJ2-7; tentative D call: TRBD1 (6 bases). The CDR3 sequence is 15 residues long. V was cut by 4 bases and J by 3 bases, with 16 bases left in between. Germline lookup yields CDR1 LGHDT and CDR2 YNNKEL (reference sequence). The CDR3 protein is CASSLHRGHFYEQYF. The CDR3 DNA reads TGTGCCAGCAGCCTACACCGGGGACACTTCTACGAGCAGTACTTC.

V usage is TRBV10-3 and J usage is TRBJ1-2; 8 nucleotides match TRBD1. The CDR3 extends over 13 amino acids. Germline V gives CDR1 ENHRY, CDR2 SYGVKD. V lost 8 bases and J lost 4; bases outside the gene matches: 6. The CDR3 sequence: CAIGTGIRYGYTF. CDR3 coding DNA: TGTGCCATCGGGACAGGAATCCGCTATGGCTACACCTTC.

V usage is TRBV7-2 and J usage is TRBJ2-1; TRBD2 matches at 7 bases. The length of the CDR3 is 15 residues. Germline V gives CDR1 SGHTA, CDR2 FQGNSA. J was trimmed by 2 bases and V by 6 bases; bases with no gene match: 7. The CDR3 is CASRISGNAYNEQFF. In DNA, the CDR3 is TGTGCCAGCAGAATCAGCGGGAACGCCTACAATGAGCAGTTCTTC.

This clonotype turned up a few times. This chain joins TRBV20-1 and TRBJ2-1; tentative D call: TRBD2 (5 bases). The germline V and J ends were trimmed by 3 bases and 5 bases, with 23 bases remaining between them. CDR3 length: 17 residues. Germline V gene data show CDR1 as DFQATT and CDR2 as SNEGSKA (reference sequence). CDR3 residues: CSASILAGRVSNNEQFF. The CDR3 nucleotides read TGCAGTGCTAGTATTCTTGCCGGGCGGGTGTCGAACAATGAGCAGTTCTTC.

V gene TRBV5-1 combines with J gene TRBJ1-4; no clear D gene. The V gene lost 4 bases and the J gene lost 4 bases, with 17 bases spanning the gap. Germline CDR1 and CDR2: SGHRS and YFSETQ. CDR3 size: 16 residues. CDR3: CASSPSGPPNNEKLFF. CDR3 nucleotide sequence: TGCGCCAGCAGCCCGAGCGGGCCCCCCAATAATGAAAAACTGTTTTTT.

The chain recombines TRBV18 with TRBJ2-5; the D gene is possibly TRBD1 (5 bases). In germline, CDR1 is KGHSH, CDR2 LQKENI. This CDR3 has 13 residues. With 4 bases removed from V and 5 bases from J, the gap between germline ends came to 11 bases. CDR3 bases: TGTGCCAGCTCACGGCAGGGCAAGGAGACCCAGTACTTC. Amino acids: CASSRQGKETQYF.

This clonotype was seen a few times. The chain links TRBV6-1 to TRBJ2-1, with unresolved D. This CDR3 is 13 amino acids long. The ends were cut back, 3 bases at V and 5 bases at J, with 8 bases in the middle. Germline V gives CDR1 MNHNS, CDR2 SASEGT. The CDR3: CASSDWANNEQFF. The CDR3 nucleotides are TGTGCCAGCAGTGATTGGGCGAACAATGAGCAGTTCTTC.

The chain employs TRBV7-9 and TRBJ1-5, with 7 bases lining up with TRBD1. This CDR3 is 15 amino acids long. Trimming cost V 6 bases and J 6 bases; bases outside gene matches: 11. Looked up from germline, CDR1 is SEHNR and CDR2 is FQNEAQ (reference sequence). Here the CDR3 reads CASSSHGQDTQPQHF. CDR3 nucleotide sequence: TGTGCCAGCAGTTCTCATGGACAGGATACTCAGCCCCAGCATTTT.

The V gene is TRBV12-3 or TRBV12-4, the J gene TRBJ1-2; D may be TRBD1 (6 bases). CDR3 size: 13 residues. Trimming left V 6 bases short and J 8 bases short, with 16 bases between. Here the CDR3 DNA reads TGTGCCAGCAGCCAAGGACAGCCGCAGGGCTACACCTTC. It specifies CASSQGQPQGYTF.

This clonotype was observed a handful of times. J is TRBJ1-2 and V is TRBV29-1; perhaps TRBD1 as D (5 bases). The germline V gene encodes CDR1 SQVTM and CDR2 ANQGSEA. This CDR3 is 15 amino acids long. Trimming removed 6 bases at V and 2 bases at J, with 19 bases between. The CDR3 here is CSVVGRAVENYGYTF. For the CDR3, the DNA is TGCAGCGTGGTGGGCAGGGCGGTAGAGAACTATGGCTACACCTTC.

The rearrangement uses TRBV20-1 and TRBJ2-5, with TRBD1 identical over 9 bases. The J call is doubtful: the DNA matches TRBJ2-7 better. Germline V gene lookup returns CDR1 DFQATT and CDR2 SNEGSKA (reference sequence). The CDR3 contains 15 residues. This CDR3 is CSARADRGNRDEQYF. CDR3 nucleotide sequence: TGCAGTGCTAGAGCGGACAGGGGTAATAGGGACGAGCAGTACTTC.

J is TRBJ2-3 and V is TRBV4-3; D is ambiguous. V shed 0 bases and J shed 6 bases, with 13 bases lying between them. CDR1 is LGHNA and CDR2 is YSLEER in the germline V gene. The CDR3 is 15 amino acids. The CDR3 sequence: CASSQDQRLLDTQYF. The DNA for the CDR3 is TGCGCCAGCAGCCAAGATCAACGACTTCTGGATACGCAGTATTTT.

About this clonotype: The germline gene is not matched at one end of the junction; a read error may be the cause. The chain recombines TRBV29-1 with TRBJ1-6; maybe TRBD1 (5 bases). In germline, CDR1 is SQVTM, CDR2 ANQGSEA. This CDR3 has 12 residues. The DNA of the CDR3 is TGCAGCGTTGGCAGGGATAATCCACCCCTCCACTTT. Its protein is CSVGRDNPPLHF.

The chain recombines TRBV6-1 with TRBJ1-1; D remains unclear. V was clipped by 4 bases and J by 4 bases, with 7 bases between them. The CDR3 consists of 12 residues. Germline V CDR1 and CDR2: MNHNS, SASEGT. Here the CDR3 reads CASSVGPTEAFF. The CDR3 DNA sequence: TGTGCCAGCAGTGTAGGGCCCACTGAAGCTTTCTTT.

This clonotype appeared a few times. The V gene is TRBV6-5, the J gene TRBJ2-7; possibly TRBD1 for D (5 bases). CDR3 size: 16 residues. Germline CDR1 and CDR2: MNHEY and SVGAGI. The V gene lost 0 bases and the J gene lost 5 bases, with 17 bases spanning the gap. CDR3 sequence reads: CASSYSTAGKNNEQYF. In nucleotides, the CDR3 is TGTGCCAGCAGTTACTCGACGGCAGGGAAGAATAACGAGCAGTACTTC.

V and J are TRBV6-1 and TRBJ1-4; TRBD1 matches at 8 bases. CDR1 MNHNS and CDR2 SASEGT come from the germline V gene. Trimming removed 6 bases from V and 4 bases from J; junction bases left unmatched: 7. The CDR3 is made up of 15 amino acids. For the CDR3, the DNA is TGTGCCAGCAGCTCGACAGGGGATGGTAATGAAAAACTGTTTTTT. This sequence encodes CASSSTGDGNEKLFF.

V and J are TRBV4-1 and TRBJ2-7; 7 nucleotides line up with TRBD2. The trim removed 0 bases at V and 5 bases at J, leaving 10 bases unmatched. This CDR3 comprises 16 residues. The germline V gene encodes CDR1 MGHRA and CDR2 YSYEKL. The CDR3 loop is CASSQDPGGTWNEQYF. CDR3 DNA sequence: TGCGCCAGCAGCCAAGATCCGGGGGGAACTTGGAACGAGCAGTACTTC.

This rearrangement joins TRBV20-1 to TRBJ2-5, with a possible D match to TRBD1 (6 bases). From germline, CDR1 is DFQATT and CDR2 SNEGSKA (reference sequence). The V end lost 4 bases, the J end lost 0 bases, and 9 bases lay between the germline ends. There are 13 residues in the CDR3. This CDR3 reads CSATTGNQETQYF. DNA for the CDR3: TGCAGTGCTACAACAGGGAACCAAGAGACCCAGTACTTC.

This sequence joins TRBV20-1 and TRBJ1-1; D is unresolved. CDR1 is DFQATT, CDR2 SNEGSKA, per germline (reference sequence). Trimming removed 3 bases at V and 1 base at J, with 12 bases between. The CDR3 loop spans 14 amino acids. In DNA, the CDR3 is TGCAGTGCTAGGCCACATTATTCGAACACTGAAGCTTTCTTT. It translates to CSARPHYSNTEAFF.

This rearrangement joins TRBV25-1 to TRBJ2-3; TRBD2 matches at 9 bases. This CDR3 comprises 15 residues. CDR1 is MGHDK, CDR2 SYGVNS, per germline. The junction had 9 bases not matched to a gene; V was cut back by 6 bases and J by 5 bases. This CDR3 is CASSGERGAVDTQYF. CDR3 sequence (DNA): TGTGCCAGCAGCGGAGAGCGGGGGGCGGTAGATACGCAGTATTTT.